The next 26 T cell receptor beta chains were all read from a single sample in a study of shared clonotypes between healthy human individuals. Measured with immunoSEQ multiplex PCR; TCRdb has only the in-frame clones, and not every one. The sample gives around 1.5 million clones, 95% to 99% of which show up once; around 0.47% is in the top ten. Input material: naive CD4+ T cells sorted from blood. Subset meaning: CD45RA+ positively selected. All receptors derive from a man under 40 in good health.

The CDR3 nucleotides read TGTGCCAGTAGTATGGACAGAAATCAGCCCCAGCATTTT. It specifies CASSMDRNQPQHF. The V call is TRBV19, the J call TRBJ1-5; D is perhaps TRBD1 (6 bases). The CDR3 sequence is 13 residues long. From germline, CDR1 is LNHDA and CDR2 SQIVND (reference sequence). V was cut by 3 bases and J by 4 bases, with 7 bases left in between.

The chain uses TRBV16 and TRBJ2-7; no clear D. V lost 3 bases and J 3 bases, leaving 12 bases between the germline ends. There are 14 residues in the CDR3. Per germline, CDR1 KGHSY and CDR2 FQNENV. CDR3 sequence reads: CASSHGAIGYEQYF. CDR3 sequence (DNA): TGTGCCAGCAGCCACGGAGCGATAGGCTACGAGCAGTACTTC.

The gene calls are TRBV28 and TRBJ2-1; unclear D gene. Trimming pared 2 bases from V and 4 bases from J, leaving 12 bases between. This CDR3 has 15 residues. Germline lookup yields CDR1 MDHEN and CDR2 SYDVKM. This CDR3 is CASSLDQRRYNEQFF. CDR3 DNA: TGTGCCAGCAGTTTAGACCAAAGAAGGTACAATGAGCAGTTCTTC.

The chain combines TRBV5-4 with TRBJ2-7, with 7 bases aligning to TRBD2. Germline values: CDR1 SGHNT, CDR2 YYREEE (reference sequence). The CDR3 contains 15 residues. J was trimmed by 4 bases and V by 1 base; bases with no gene match: 8. CDR3: CASSLSSSGDYEQYF. The CDR3 nucleotides read TGTGCCAGCAGCTTGTCGTCTAGCGGTGATTACGAGCAGTACTTC.

This chain joins TRBV30 and TRBJ1-1; TRBD1 matches at 10 bases. J gave up 1 base and V 2 bases, and 1 base lay outside the gene matches. The CDR3 covers 14 residues. Per the germline V gene, CDR1 is GTSNPN and CDR2 is SVGIG (reference sequence). CDR3 region: CAWSRQGANTEAFF. CDR3 DNA: TGTGCCTGGAGTCGACAGGGGGCGAACACTGAAGCTTTCTTT.

The V call is TRBV7-2, the J call TRBJ1-5, with D possibly TRBD1 on 5 matching bases. In germline, CDR1 is SGHTA, CDR2 FQGNSA. This CDR3 contains 13 residues. With 7 bases removed from V and 6 bases from J, the gap between germline ends came to 13 bases. CDR3 sequence (DNA): TGTGCCAGCACTACCTGGGGGGGTCAGCCCCAGCATTTT. The encoded protein is CASTTWGGQPQHF.

This clone has a single count. The rearrangement uses TRBV10-3 and TRBJ2-1, with D unresolved. The V end was cut by 4 bases, the J end by 9 bases, with 7 bases between. The CDR3 length is 11 residues. The germline gives CDR1 ENHRY, CDR2 SYGVKD. In DNA form, the CDR3 reads TGTGCCATCAGTGTTAATTCTGAGCAGTTCTTC. This encodes CAISVNSEQFF.

The rearrangement joins TRBV5-6 to TRBJ2-3; unclear D gene. V dropped 0 bases and J dropped 1 base, with 12 bases sitting between them. Germline V CDR1 and CDR2: SGHDT, YYEEEE. The CDR3 spans 16 residues. CDR3 nucleotide sequence: TGTGCCAGCAGCTTGGAATTGTTTAGGGGCACAGATACGCAGTATTTT. Translating gives CASSLELFRGTDTQYF. The whole variable domain, filled in from reference TRBV5-6 and TRBJ2-3, reads DAGVTQSPTHLIKTRGQQVTLRCSPKSGHDTVSWYQQALGQGPQFIFQYYEEEERQRGNFPDRFSGHQFPNYSSELNVNALLLGDSALYLCASSLELFRGTDTQYFGPGTRLTVL.

The chain links TRBV6-5 to TRBJ2-1; 8 positions match TRBD1. With 2 bases clipped from V and 8 bases from J, the junction kept 8 bases outside the gene matches. This CDR3 is 15 amino acids long. The germline V gene encodes CDR1 MNHEY and CDR2 SVGAGI. The CDR3 coding sequence is TGTGCCAGCAGTTACCGGCCAGGGGGCGCGGATGAGCAGTTCTTC. Translated, it gives CASSYRPGGADEQFF.

This clone was seen a single time. This chain connects TRBV6-5 to TRBJ2-1; 7 bases are a match to TRBD1. From germline, CDR1 is MNHEY and CDR2 SVGAGI. Germline trimming cut 7 bases from V and 8 bases from J; bases unmatched to any gene: 11. The CDR3 extends over 14 amino acids. In DNA form, the CDR3 reads TGTGCCAGCAATCGTGACAGGGAAGGCTATGAGCAGTTCTTC. Translated: CASNRDREGYEQFF.

The V call is TRBV10-3, the J call TRBJ1-2; TRBD1 is a possible D gene (5 bases). The CDR3 runs to 15 residues. The V gene lost 2 bases and the J gene lost 5 bases, with 15 bases spanning the gap. Germline CDR1 is ENHRY and CDR2 is SYGVKD. The CDR3 is CAISELPGPSYGYTF. The CDR3 coding sequence is TGTGCCATCAGTGAGCTCCCGGGACCGTCTTATGGCTACACCTTC.

V gene TRBV4-1 combines with J gene TRBJ2-7; D unclear. This CDR3 contains 15 residues. Germline V gives CDR1 MGHRA, CDR2 YSYEKL. Trimming took off 2 bases at V and 4 bases at J, with 15 bases between the two ends. CDR3 in amino acids: CASSQFQLKIYEQYF. As DNA, the CDR3 is TGCGCCAGCAGCCAATTTCAGCTAAAGATTTACGAGCAGTACTTC.

CDR3 in DNA: TGTGCCAGCAGCTTTCCGGCGGGAGGGCCCTACGAGCAGTACTTC. Translation gives CASSFPAGGPYEQYF. The genes are TRBV7-8 and TRBJ2-7, with TRBD2 matching 9 bases. V gave up 3 bases and J gave up 2 bases; unmatched junction bases: 5. The CDR3 spans 15 residues. Looked up from germline, CDR1 is SGHVS and CDR2 is FQNEAQ.

The chain is built from TRBV5-4 and TRBJ2-5; 7 nucleotides match TRBD2. This CDR3 is built from 15 residues. Germline V gene lookup returns CDR1 SGHNT and CDR2 YYREEE (reference sequence). V shed 1 base, J shed 5 bases, and the junction held 8 bases outside the gene matches. Here the CDR3 DNA reads TGTGCCAGCAGCTTGTCGGGAGGTAGCGGGGAGACCCAGTACTTC. Its protein product is CASSLSGGSGETQYF.

With respect to this clone: One junction end does not reproduce the germline sequence, and a read error may be involved. The chain joins TRBV5-1 to TRBJ2-1; no definite D call. The CDR3 loop spans 15 amino acids. Germline V CDR1 and CDR2: SGHRS, YFSETQ. The CDR3 coding sequence is TGCGCCACCAGCTCTTTCCCAGGCTCCTACAATGAGCAGTTCTTC. Residues: CATSSFPGSYNEQFF.

V is TRBV18 and J is TRBJ2-5; the D gene is possibly TRBD1 (6 bases). Looked up from germline, CDR1 is KGHSH and CDR2 is LQKENI. V lost 3 bases and J lost 4, with 18 bases in between. CDR3 size: 16 residues. CDR3 residues: CASSPSLNRVAETQYF. In DNA form, the CDR3 reads TGTGCCAGCTCACCGAGCCTCAACAGGGTAGCAGAGACCCAGTACTTC.

The CDR3 sequence: CASSTTGTTNTGELFF. CDR3 in DNA: TGTGCCAGCTCAACAACCGGGACAACCAACACCGGGGAGCTGTTTTTT. The chain carries TRBV18 and TRBJ2-2; D is perhaps TRBD1 (6 bases). The V gene lost 5 bases and the J gene lost 2 bases, with 15 bases spanning the gap. This CDR3 region has 16 residues. Germline lookup yields CDR1 KGHSH and CDR2 LQKENI.

V gene TRBV7-2 combines with J gene TRBJ1-4, with a weak D call TRBD1 (5 bases). The CDR3 consists of 13 residues. The V gene lost 7 bases and the J gene lost 4 bases, with 10 bases spanning the gap. Germline CDR1 is SGHTA and CDR2 is FQGNSA. The CDR3 protein is CASIQALNEKLFF. The CDR3 region has the DNA TGTGCCAGCATACAGGCCCTTAATGAAAAACTGTTTTTT.

This clone was detected once. This chain connects TRBV21-1 to TRBJ2-5. TRBV21-1 is marked as a pseudogene. The CDR3 has 15 residues. This CDR3 is CASSNLGRDKKTQYF. CDR3 in DNA: TGTGCCAGCAGCAATCTTGGGCGGGACAAGAAGACCCAGTACTTC.

Comment on this clone: Other DNA sequences in the same sample also yield this CDR3. The V gene is TRBV5-1, the J gene TRBJ1-1; D is ambiguous. V lost 1 base and J 2 bases, leaving 6 bases between the germline ends. Germline V gene lookup returns CDR1 SGHRS and CDR2 YFSETQ. The length of the CDR3 is 13 residues. The CDR3 here is CASSLSRNTEAFF. DNA of the CDR3: TGCGCCAGCAGCTTGAGTAGAAACACTGAAGCTTTCTTT.

J is TRBJ2-1 and V is TRBV13, with D perhaps TRBD2 (5 bases). Trimming took off 2 bases at V and 3 bases at J, with 20 bases between the two ends. Looked up from germline, CDR1 is PRHDT and CDR2 is FYEKMQ (reference sequence). This CDR3 region has 18 residues. This chain's CDR3 is CASSLTSLTSRLYNEQFF. DNA of the CDR3: TGTGCCAGCAGCTTAACCTCCTTAACTAGTCGCCTCTACAATGAGCAGTTCTTC.

The CDR3 DNA reads as TGTGCCAGCTCACAAGGTGTGGAGACCCAGTACTTC. Translating gives CASSQGVETQYF. J is TRBJ2-5 and V is TRBV18, with D uncertain. Per germline, CDR1 KGHSH and CDR2 LQKENI. Trimming took off 4 bases at V and 5 bases at J, with 8 bases between the two ends. The CDR3 runs 12 residues.

The genes are TRBV11-2 and TRBJ2-1; 13 bases map to TRBD2. The CDR3 spans 18 residues. CDR1 and CDR2 from the germline V gene are SGHAT and FQNNGV. J lost 2 bases, V lost 4 bases, and 8 bases had no gene match. The CDR3 DNA is TGTGCCAGCAGCTCCCGGACTAGCGGGAGTGGTGCCTACAATGAGCAGTTCTTC. Its translation is CASSSRTSGSGAYNEQFF.

The chain carries TRBV10-1 and TRBJ2-5, with D uncertain. CDR1 and CDR2 (germline): WNHNN, SYGVQD (reference sequence). This CDR3 spans 13 amino acids. Trimming took 2 bases from V and 1 from J, leaving 5 bases between them. CDR3 residues: CASSENIQETQYF. Here the CDR3 DNA reads TGCGCCAGCAGTGAGAACATCCAAGAGACCCAGTACTTC.

The V and J genes are TRBV5-1 and TRBJ2-7, with D possibly matching TRBD1 (7 bases). There are 14 residues in the CDR3. Trimming removed 2 bases from V and 4 bases from J, with 13 bases in between. The V gene's germline CDR1 is SGHRS and CDR2 YFSETQ. The CDR3 loop reads CASSFETGTYEQYF. The CDR3 DNA sequence: TGCGCCAGCAGCTTTGAGACAGGGACTTACGAGCAGTACTTC. Supplemented by reference TRBV5-1 and TRBJ2-7, the full variable domain reads KAGVTQTPRYLIKTRGQQVTLSCSPISGHRSVSWYQQTPGQGLQFLFEYFSETQRNKGNFPGRFSGRQFSNSRSEMNVSTLELGDSALYLCASSFETGTYEQYFGPGTRLTVT.

The chain links TRBV5-1 to TRBJ2-2; D remains ambiguous. The CDR3 length is 15 residues. Germline CDR1 is SGHRS and CDR2 is YFSETQ. The V end was cut by 0 bases, the J end by 5 bases, with 11 bases between. CDR3 in amino acids: CASSLERVRTGELFF. In DNA form, the CDR3 reads TGCGCCAGCAGCTTGGAAAGGGTGAGGACCGGGGAGCTGTTTTTT.